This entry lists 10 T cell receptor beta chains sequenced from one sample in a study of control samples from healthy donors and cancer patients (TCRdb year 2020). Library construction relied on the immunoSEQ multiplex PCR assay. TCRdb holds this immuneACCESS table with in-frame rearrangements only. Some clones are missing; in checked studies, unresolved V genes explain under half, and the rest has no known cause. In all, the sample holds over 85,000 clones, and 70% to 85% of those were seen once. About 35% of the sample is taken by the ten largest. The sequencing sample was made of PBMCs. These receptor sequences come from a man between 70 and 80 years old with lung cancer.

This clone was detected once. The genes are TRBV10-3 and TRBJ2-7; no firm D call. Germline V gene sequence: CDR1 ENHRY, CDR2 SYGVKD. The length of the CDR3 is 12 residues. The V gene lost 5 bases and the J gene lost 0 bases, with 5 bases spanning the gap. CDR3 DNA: TGTGCCATCAGTTTAAGCTCCTACGAGCAGTACTTC. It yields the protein CAISLSSYEQYF.

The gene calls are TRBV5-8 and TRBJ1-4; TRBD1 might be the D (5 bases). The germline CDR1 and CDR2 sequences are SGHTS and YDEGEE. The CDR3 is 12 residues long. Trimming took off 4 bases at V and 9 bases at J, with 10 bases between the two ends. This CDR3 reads CASSTGRQKLFF. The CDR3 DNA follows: TGTGCCAGCAGCACGGGACGACAAAAACTGTTTTTT.

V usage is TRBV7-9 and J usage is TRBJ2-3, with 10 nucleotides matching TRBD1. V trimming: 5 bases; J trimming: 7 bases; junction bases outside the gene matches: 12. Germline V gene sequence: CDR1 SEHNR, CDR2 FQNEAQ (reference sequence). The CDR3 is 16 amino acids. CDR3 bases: TGTGCCAGCAGCCCGGCCCGGACAGGGGGAAGTCATACGCAGTATTTT. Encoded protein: CASSPARTGGSHTQYF.

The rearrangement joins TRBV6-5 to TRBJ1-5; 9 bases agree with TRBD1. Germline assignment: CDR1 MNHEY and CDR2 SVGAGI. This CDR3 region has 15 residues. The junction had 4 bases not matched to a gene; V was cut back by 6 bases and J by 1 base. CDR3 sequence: CASRRGQGSNQPQHF. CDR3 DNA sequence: TGTGCCAGCAGGAGGGGACAGGGCAGCAATCAGCCCCAGCATTTT.

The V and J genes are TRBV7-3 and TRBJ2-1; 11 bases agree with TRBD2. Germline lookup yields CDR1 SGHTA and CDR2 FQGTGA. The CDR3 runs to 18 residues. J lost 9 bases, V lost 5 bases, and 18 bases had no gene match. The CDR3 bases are TGTGCCAGCAGCAACGAGCCGCGAGTTAGCGGGGGGGCGATTGAGCAGTTCTTC. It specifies CASSNEPRVSGGAIEQFF. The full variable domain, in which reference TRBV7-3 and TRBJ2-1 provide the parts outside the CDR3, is GAGVSQTPSNKVTEKGKYVELRCDPISGHTALYWYRQSLGQGPEFLIYFQGTGAADDSGLPNDRFFAVRPEGSVSTLKIQRTERGDSAVYLCASSNEPRVSGGAIEQFFGPGTRLTVL.

The DNA of the CDR3 is TGCGCCAGCAGCTTACCCGGACAGTCTTACGAGCAGTACTTC. Translating it yields CASSLPGQSYEQYF. The chain links TRBV5-1 to TRBJ2-7, with a weak D call TRBD1 (6 bases). V was trimmed by 2 bases and J by 4 bases, leaving 13 bases between them. The CDR3 consists of 14 residues. CDR1 SGHRS and CDR2 YFSETQ come from the germline V gene. The variable domain in full, with the rest retrieved from reference TRBV5-1 and TRBJ2-7, is KAGVTQTPRYLIKTRGQQVTLSCSPISGHRSVSWYQQTPGQGLQFLFEYFSETQRNKGNFPGRFSGRQFSNSRSEMNVSTLELGDSALYLCASSLPGQSYEQYFGPGTRLTVT.

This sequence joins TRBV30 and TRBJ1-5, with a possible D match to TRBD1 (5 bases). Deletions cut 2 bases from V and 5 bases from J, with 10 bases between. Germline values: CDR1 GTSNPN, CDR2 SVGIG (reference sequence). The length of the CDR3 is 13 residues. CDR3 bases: TGTGCCTGGAGTCGGGGGGAGGATCAGCCCCAGCATTTT. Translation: CAWSRGEDQPQHF.

CDR3 residues: CASSTLSGNTNEKLFF. CDR3 DNA: TGTGCCAGCAGCACCCTCAGTGGAAATACTAATGAAAAACTGTTTTTT. The chain joins TRBV5-6 to TRBJ1-4; D ambiguous. Germline CDR1 reads SGHDT; CDR2 reads YYEEEE. The V gene lost 4 bases and the J gene lost 2 bases, with 15 bases spanning the gap. The CDR3 is made up of 16 amino acids.

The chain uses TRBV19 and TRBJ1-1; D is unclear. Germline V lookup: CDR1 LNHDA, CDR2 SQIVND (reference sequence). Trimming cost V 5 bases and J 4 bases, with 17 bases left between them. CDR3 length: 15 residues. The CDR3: CASSQFYGEVTEAFF. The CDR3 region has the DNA TGTGCCAGTAGTCAGTTCTACGGGGAGGTCACTGAAGCTTTCTTT.

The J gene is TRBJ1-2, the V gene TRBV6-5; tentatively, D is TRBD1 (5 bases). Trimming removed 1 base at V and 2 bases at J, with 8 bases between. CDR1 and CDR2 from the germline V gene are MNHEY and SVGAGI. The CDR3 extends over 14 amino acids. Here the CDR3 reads CASSYYRDNYGYTF. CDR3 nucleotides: TGTGCCAGCAGTTACTACCGGGACAACTATGGCTACACCTTC.